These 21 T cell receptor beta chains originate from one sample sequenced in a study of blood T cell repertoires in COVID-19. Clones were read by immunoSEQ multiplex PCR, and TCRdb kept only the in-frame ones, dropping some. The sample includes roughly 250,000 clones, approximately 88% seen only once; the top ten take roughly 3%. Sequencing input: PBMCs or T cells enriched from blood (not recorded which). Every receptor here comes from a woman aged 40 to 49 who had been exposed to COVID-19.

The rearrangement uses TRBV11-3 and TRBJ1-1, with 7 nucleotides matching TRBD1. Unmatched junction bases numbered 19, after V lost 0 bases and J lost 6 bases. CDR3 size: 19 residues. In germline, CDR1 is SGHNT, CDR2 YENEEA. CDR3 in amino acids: CASSLDLWGDSLTGAEAFF. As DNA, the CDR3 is TGTGCCAGCAGCTTAGATCTTTGGGGGGACAGCCTCACTGGCGCTGAAGCTTTCTTT.

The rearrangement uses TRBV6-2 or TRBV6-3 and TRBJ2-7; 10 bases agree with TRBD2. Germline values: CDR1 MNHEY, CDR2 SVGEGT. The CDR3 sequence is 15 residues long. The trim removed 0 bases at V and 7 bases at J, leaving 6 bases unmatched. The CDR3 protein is CASSYSLAGVGEQYF. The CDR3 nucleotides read TGTGCCAGCAGTTACTCCCTAGCGGGGGTAGGAGAGCAGTACTTC.

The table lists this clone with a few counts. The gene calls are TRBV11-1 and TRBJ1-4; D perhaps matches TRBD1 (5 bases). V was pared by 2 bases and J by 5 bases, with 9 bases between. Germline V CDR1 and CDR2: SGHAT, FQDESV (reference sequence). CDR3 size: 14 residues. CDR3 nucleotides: TGTGCCAGCAGCTTACGCCAGGGAAATGAAAAACTGTTTTTT. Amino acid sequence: CASSLRQGNEKLFF.

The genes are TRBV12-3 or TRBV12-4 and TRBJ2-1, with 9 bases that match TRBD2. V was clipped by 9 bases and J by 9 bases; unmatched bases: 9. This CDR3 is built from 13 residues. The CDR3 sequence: CASEVRGGSEQFF. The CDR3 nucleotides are TGTGCCAGTGAGGTGCGGGGGGGCAGTGAGCAGTTCTTC.

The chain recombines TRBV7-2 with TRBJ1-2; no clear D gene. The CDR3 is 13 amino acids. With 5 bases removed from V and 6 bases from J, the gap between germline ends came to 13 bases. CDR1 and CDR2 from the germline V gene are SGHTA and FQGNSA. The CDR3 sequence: CASSGPRGDGYTF. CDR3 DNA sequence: TGTGCCAGCAGCGGCCCAAGAGGAGATGGCTACACCTTC.

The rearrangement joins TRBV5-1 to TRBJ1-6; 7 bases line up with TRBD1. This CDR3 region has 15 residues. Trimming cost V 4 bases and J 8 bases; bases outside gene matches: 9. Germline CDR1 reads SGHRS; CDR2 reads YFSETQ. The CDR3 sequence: CASSTGQDLYSPLHF. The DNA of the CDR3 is TGCGCCAGCAGCACTGGACAGGACCTTTATTCACCCCTCCACTTT.

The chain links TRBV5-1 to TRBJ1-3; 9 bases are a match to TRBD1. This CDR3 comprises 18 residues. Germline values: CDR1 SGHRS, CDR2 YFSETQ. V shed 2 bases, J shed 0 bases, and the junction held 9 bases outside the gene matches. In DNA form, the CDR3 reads TGCGCCAGCAGCTTTGATTCCGGGACAGGGCTCTCTGGAAACACCATATATTTT. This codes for CASSFDSGTGLSGNTIYF.

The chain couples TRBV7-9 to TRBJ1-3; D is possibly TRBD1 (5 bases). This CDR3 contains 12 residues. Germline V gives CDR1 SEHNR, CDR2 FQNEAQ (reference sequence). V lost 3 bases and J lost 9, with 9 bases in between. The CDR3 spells CASSFRVGTIYF. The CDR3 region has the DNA TGTGCCAGCAGCTTCAGGGTCGGCACCATATATTTT.

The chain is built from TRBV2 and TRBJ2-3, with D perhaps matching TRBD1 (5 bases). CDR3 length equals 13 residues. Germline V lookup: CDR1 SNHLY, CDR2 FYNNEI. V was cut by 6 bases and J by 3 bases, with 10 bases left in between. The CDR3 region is CASRGRRTDTQYF. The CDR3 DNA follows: TGTGCCAGCAGGGGGCGCAGGACAGATACGCAGTATTTT.

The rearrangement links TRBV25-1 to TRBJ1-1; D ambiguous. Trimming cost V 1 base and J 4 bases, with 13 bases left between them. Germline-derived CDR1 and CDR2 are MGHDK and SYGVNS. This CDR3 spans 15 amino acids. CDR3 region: CASSESRQGFTEAFF. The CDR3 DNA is TGTGCCAGCAGTGAATCGAGACAAGGTTTCACTGAAGCTTTCTTT.

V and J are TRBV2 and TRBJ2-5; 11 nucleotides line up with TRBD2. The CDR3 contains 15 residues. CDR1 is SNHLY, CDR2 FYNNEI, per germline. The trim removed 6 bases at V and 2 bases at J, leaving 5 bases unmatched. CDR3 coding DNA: TGTGCCAGCAGGAGGACTAGCGGGTCACAAGAGACCCAGTACTTC. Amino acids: CASRRTSGSQETQYF.

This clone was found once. CDR3 DNA: TGTGCCAGCAGCGTAGAGTCCGGGGGCACCATATATTTT. This gives the protein CASSVESGGTIYF. V and J are TRBV9 and TRBJ1-3, with a possible D match to TRBD1 (5 bases). With 0 bases removed from V and 9 bases from J, the gap between germline ends came to 10 bases. Germline-derived CDR1 and CDR2 are SGDLS and YYNGEE. The CDR3 totals 13 residues.

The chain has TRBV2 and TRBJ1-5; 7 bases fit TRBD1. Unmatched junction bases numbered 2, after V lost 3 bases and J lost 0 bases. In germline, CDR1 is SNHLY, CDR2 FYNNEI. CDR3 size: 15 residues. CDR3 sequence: CASSEGQNSNQPQHF. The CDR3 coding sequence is TGTGCCAGCAGTGAGGGACAGAATAGCAATCAGCCCCAGCATTTT. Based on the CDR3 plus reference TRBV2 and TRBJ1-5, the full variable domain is EPEVTQTPSHQVTQMGQEVILRCVPISNHLYFYWYRQILGQKVEFLVSFYNNEISEKSEIFDDQFSVERPDGSNFTLKIRSTKLEDSAMYFCASSEGQNSNQPQHFGDGTRLSIL.

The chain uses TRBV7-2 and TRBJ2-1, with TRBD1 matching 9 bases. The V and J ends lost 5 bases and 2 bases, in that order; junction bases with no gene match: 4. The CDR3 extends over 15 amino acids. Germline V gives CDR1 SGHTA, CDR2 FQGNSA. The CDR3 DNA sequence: TGTGCCAGCAGCCAACGGGACAGGGCCTACAATGAGCAGTTCTTC. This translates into CASSQRDRAYNEQFF.

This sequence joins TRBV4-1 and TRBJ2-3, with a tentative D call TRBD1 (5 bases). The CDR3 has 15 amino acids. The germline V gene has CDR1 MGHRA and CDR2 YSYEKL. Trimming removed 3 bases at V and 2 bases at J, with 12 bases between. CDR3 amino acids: CASSQGLGLTDTQYF. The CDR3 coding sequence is TGCGCCAGCAGCCAGGGGTTGGGGCTCACAGATACGCAGTATTTT.

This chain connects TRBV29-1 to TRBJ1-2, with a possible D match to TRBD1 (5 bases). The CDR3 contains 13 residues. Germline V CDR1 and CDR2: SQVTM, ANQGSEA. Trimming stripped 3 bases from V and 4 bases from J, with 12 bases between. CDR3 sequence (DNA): TGCAGCGTTGAGATCGGGGGTGGCTATGGCTACACCTTC. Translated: CSVEIGGGYGYTF. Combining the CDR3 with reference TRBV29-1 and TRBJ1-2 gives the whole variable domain SAVISQKPSRDICQRGTSLTIQCQVDSQVTMMFWYRQQPGQSLTLIATANQGSEATYESGFVIDKFPISRPNLTFSTLTVSNMSPEDSSIYLCSVEIGGGYGYTFGSGTRLTVV.

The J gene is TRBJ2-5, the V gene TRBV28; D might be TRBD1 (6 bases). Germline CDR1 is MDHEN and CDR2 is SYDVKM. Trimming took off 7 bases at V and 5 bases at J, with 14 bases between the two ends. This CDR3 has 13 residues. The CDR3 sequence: CASTEGGRETQYF. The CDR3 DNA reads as TGTGCCAGCACCGAAGGGGGACGGGAGACCCAGTACTTC.

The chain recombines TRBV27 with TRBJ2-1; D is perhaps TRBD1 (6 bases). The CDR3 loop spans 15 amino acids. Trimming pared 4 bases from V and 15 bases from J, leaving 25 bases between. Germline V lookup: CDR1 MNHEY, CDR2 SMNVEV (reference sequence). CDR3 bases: TGTGCCAGCAGTTCAAACAAACGACAACGGGACACCTGGTTCTTC. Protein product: CASSSNKRQRDTWFF.

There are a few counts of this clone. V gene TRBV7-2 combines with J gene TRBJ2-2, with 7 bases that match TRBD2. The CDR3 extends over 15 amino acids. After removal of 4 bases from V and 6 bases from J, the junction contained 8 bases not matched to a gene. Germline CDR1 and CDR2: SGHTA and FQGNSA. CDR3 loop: CASSSTSTSPGELFF. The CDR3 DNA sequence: TGTGCCAGCAGCTCGACGTCGACTAGCCCCGGGGAGCTGTTTTTT.

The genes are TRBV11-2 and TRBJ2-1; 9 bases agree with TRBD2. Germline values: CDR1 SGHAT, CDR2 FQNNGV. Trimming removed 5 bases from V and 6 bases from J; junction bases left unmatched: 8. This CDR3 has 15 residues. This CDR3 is CASSLAGGQVNEQFF. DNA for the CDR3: TGTGCCAGCAGCCTGGCGGGGGGGCAAGTCAATGAGCAGTTCTTC.

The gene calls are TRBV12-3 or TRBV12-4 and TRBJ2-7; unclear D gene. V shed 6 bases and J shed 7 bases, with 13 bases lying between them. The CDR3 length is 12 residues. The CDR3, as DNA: TGTGCCAGCAGCCCGAGTGCTAATGAGCAGTACTTC. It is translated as CASSPSANEQYF.